The 20 T cell receptor beta chains reported below all come from one sample, sequenced in a study of Ad26.COV2.S vaccination and SARS-CoV-2 variants. Treatment reported: approximately 18 received Ad26.COV2.S at low or high dose, single or two shots; about 5 received placebo; per-sample allocation not given. Day 63 after the first injection of vaccine or placebo was the sampling time. Assay used: immunoSEQ multiplex PCR; TCRdb lists only in-frame clones, some missing. Of 350,000 to 500,000 clones listed, about 92% are singletons. Sequencing used peripheral blood, obtained in a trial of Ad26.COV2.S vaccine versus placebo. All receptors derive from a person between 18 and 65 years old who received the Ad26.COV2.S COVID-19 vaccine or a placebo.

The chain employs TRBV5-4 and TRBJ2-3; 15 nucleotides agree with TRBD2. This CDR3 is 19 amino acids long. Germline V gene data show CDR1 as SGHNT and CDR2 as YYREEE (reference sequence). V dropped 1 base and J dropped 0; count of bases not matched to a gene: 6. Here the CDR3 reads CASSLLGTSGRSSTDTQYF. The CDR3 DNA sequence: TGTGCCAGCAGCTTGCTCGGGACTAGCGGGAGGTCTAGCACAGATACGCAGTATTTT.

The V gene is TRBV2, the J gene TRBJ2-7; D assignment may be TRBD1 or TRBD2 (5 bases each). Germline V gene sequence: CDR1 SNHLY, CDR2 FYNNEI. This CDR3 region has 12 residues. V was cut by 5 bases and J by 10 bases, with 15 bases left in between. CDR3: CASSSGTPSQYF. DNA for the CDR3: TGTGCCAGCAGTTCCGGGACGCCTTCTCAGTACTTC. The full variable domain, in which reference TRBV2 and TRBJ2-7 provide the parts outside the CDR3, is EPEVTQTPSHQVTQMGQEVILRCVPISNHLYFYWYRQILGQKVEFLVSFYNNEISEKSEIFDDQFSVERPDGSNFTLKIRSTKLEDSAMYFCASSSGTPSQYFGPGTRLTVT.

The V gene is TRBV5-5, the J gene TRBJ2-2; perhaps TRBD1 as D (5 bases). This CDR3 is 15 amino acids long. Germline V gene sequence: CDR1 SGHKS, CDR2 YYEKEE (reference sequence). V dropped 0 bases and J dropped 6 bases, with 12 bases sitting between them. The CDR3 bases are TGTGCCAGCAGCTTGGACCCAGGGCGGTCCGGGGAGCTGTTTTTT. It translates to CASSLDPGRSGELFF.

The chain employs TRBV6-2 or TRBV6-3 and TRBJ2-1, with D perhaps matching TRBD1 or TRBD2 (5 bases each). V was pared by 6 bases and J by 2 bases, with 8 bases between. The germline CDR1 and CDR2 sequences are MNHEY and SVGEGT. This CDR3 is 13 amino acids long. The CDR3 spells CASSRDPYNEQFF. As DNA, the CDR3 is TGTGCCAGCAGCCGGGACCCCTACAATGAGCAGTTCTTC.

The rearrangement joins TRBV9 to TRBJ2-7; TRBD2 matches at 7 bases. Germline V lookup: CDR1 SGDLS, CDR2 YYNGEE. The V gene end was trimmed by 0 bases and the J gene end by 9 bases; junction bases not matched to a gene: 6. This CDR3 comprises 13 residues. CDR3 amino acids: CASSVDNGLVQYF. The CDR3 coding sequence is TGTGCCAGCAGCGTAGATAATGGACTAGTGCAGTACTTC.

This chain connects TRBV24-1 to TRBJ2-2; no definite D call. The CDR3 contains 12 residues. Germline-derived CDR1 and CDR2 are KGHDR and SFDVKD. The V gene lost 7 bases and the J gene lost 3 bases, with 5 bases spanning the gap. CDR3 region: CATRHDTGELFF. The CDR3 nucleotides read TGTGCCACCAGACACGACACCGGGGAGCTGTTTTTT.

This chain connects TRBV5-4 to TRBJ2-7; D is perhaps TRBD1 (5 bases). V lost 4 bases to trimming and J lost 6 bases, with 23 bases between them. CDR3 length equals 16 residues. The germline V gene has CDR1 SGHNT and CDR2 YYREEE (reference sequence). CDR3 nucleotides: TGTGCCAGCAGCCAGAGTTTAGGTTTCAGGGTAGCCGAGCAGTACTTC. It encodes CASSQSLGFRVAEQYF.

The chain recombines TRBV7-8 with TRBJ2-7; tentative D call: TRBD1 (6 bases). V was shortened by 1 base and J by 4 bases, with 14 bases between the two germline ends. The V gene's germline CDR1 is SGHVS and CDR2 FQNEAQ. The CDR3 covers 15 residues. The CDR3 spells CASSLGWGRNYEQYF. CDR3 DNA sequence: TGTGCCAGCAGCTTAGGGTGGGGGCGCAATTACGAGCAGTACTTC.

This chain uses TRBV7-6 with TRBJ2-7, with D possibly TRBD2 on 5 matching bases. Per germline, CDR1 SGHVS and CDR2 FNYEAQ. The CDR3 covers 15 residues. With 3 bases removed from V and 0 bases from J, the gap between germline ends came to 12 bases. The CDR3 DNA reads TGTGCCAGCAGCTTGGGCGACTATTTCTCCTACGAGCAGTACTTC. Protein product: CASSLGDYFSYEQYF.

The V and J genes are TRBV7-2 and TRBJ2-1; TRBD2 is a possible D gene (7 bases). The V end was cut by 4 bases, the J end by 0 bases, with 13 bases between. The CDR3 runs 16 residues. Germline lookup yields CDR1 SGHTA and CDR2 FQGNSA. The CDR3: CASSWLRGGSYNEQFF. The CDR3 DNA follows: TGTGCCAGCAGCTGGTTAAGGGGGGGCTCCTACAATGAGCAGTTCTTC.

For the CDR3, the DNA is TGTGCCAGCAGCCAAGCGACAGAGAATGAAAAACTGTTTTTT. This translates into CASSQATENEKLFF. V and J are TRBV3-1 (or the pseudogene TRBV3-2) and TRBJ1-4; possibly TRBD1 for D (5 bases). This CDR3 contains 14 residues. The V and J ends lost 1 base and 5 bases respectively, with 8 bases between them. Germline assignment: CDR1 LGHDT and CDR2 YNNKEL (reference sequence).

This clone was detected only once. The V and J genes are TRBV28 and TRBJ2-3, with D tentatively TRBD2 (6 bases). V lost 3 bases to trimming and J lost 4 bases, with 8 bases between them. Looked up from germline, CDR1 is MDHEN and CDR2 is SYDVKM. This CDR3 has 13 residues. This CDR3 is CASSFWGADTQYF. The CDR3 DNA reads as TGTGCCAGCAGTTTCTGGGGGGCAGATACGCAGTATTTT.

In DNA form, the CDR3 reads TGTGCCAGCAGCCGCACAGGGTCTAAAACAGATACGCAGTATTTT. Protein product: CASSRTGSKTDTQYF. The chain employs TRBV7-3 and TRBJ2-3, with D perhaps matching TRBD1 (6 bases). The germline V and J ends were trimmed by 5 bases and 3 bases, with 15 bases remaining between them. The CDR3 loop spans 15 amino acids. Germline V gene data show CDR1 as SGHTA and CDR2 as FQGTGA.

V is TRBV5-1 and J is TRBJ1-2; no firm D call. CDR1 is SGHRS and CDR2 is YFSETQ in the germline V gene. The CDR3 has 14 residues. V shed 0 bases and J shed 3 bases, with 9 bases lying between them. CDR3 DNA sequence: TGCGCCAGCAGCTTGGACGGTGGTGACTATGGCTACACCTTC. It codes for CASSLDGGDYGYTF.

V and J are TRBV27 and TRBJ2-5, with 7 bases aligning to TRBD1. V shed 3 bases and J 2 bases; nucleotides not matched to a gene: 3. From germline, CDR1 is MNHEY and CDR2 SMNVEV (reference sequence). The CDR3 sequence is 14 residues long. The CDR3 loop reads CASSFGTAQETQYF. The CDR3 DNA follows: TGTGCCAGCAGTTTCGGGACAGCGCAAGAGACCCAGTACTTC.

The rearrangement uses TRBV11-2 and TRBJ2-1; TRBD2 matches at 14 bases. The trim removed 0 bases at V and 7 bases at J, leaving 5 bases unmatched. Germline assignment: CDR1 SGHAT and CDR2 FQNNGV. The CDR3 extends over 17 amino acids. This chain's CDR3 is CASSLEQTSGRENEQFF. CDR3 coding DNA: TGTGCCAGCAGCTTAGAACAGACTAGCGGGAGGGAAAATGAGCAGTTCTTC.

The rearrangement joins TRBV18 to TRBJ2-3; TRBD2 matches at 14 bases. Germline V gene data show CDR1 as KGHSH and CDR2 as LQKENI. Germline trimming cut 3 bases from V and 4 bases from J; bases unmatched to any gene: 18. CDR3 size: 21 residues. The CDR3 DNA reads as TGTGCCAGCTCACCGCGACCGATTATCGGGACTAGCGGGAGTGGTCCAGATACGCAGTATTTT. Its translation: CASSPRPIIGTSGSGPDTQYF.

CDR3 amino acids: CASSSGLAGVNEQFF. The CDR3 region has the DNA TGTGCCAGCAGCTCCGGACTAGCGGGAGTTAATGAGCAGTTCTTC. V usage is TRBV4-2 and J usage is TRBJ2-1; 13 nucleotides line up with TRBD2. The CDR3 has 15 amino acids. Germline CDR1 and CDR2: LGHNA and YNFKEQ. Trimming at V came to 5 bases and at J to 7 bases, leaving 5 bases not matched to a gene.

The gene calls are TRBV7-2 and TRBJ2-1, with 7 bases that match TRBD1. Unmatched junction bases numbered 13, after V lost 1 base and J lost 13 bases. Germline CDR1 reads SGHTA; CDR2 reads FQGNSA. CDR3 length equals 15 residues. The CDR3 sequence is CASSLGGQVLSSQFF. The CDR3 coding sequence is TGTGCCAGCAGCTTAGGCGGACAGGTGCTGAGTTCCCAGTTCTTC.

This clone was recorded only once. This rearrangement joins TRBV6-1 to TRBJ2-2, with D perhaps matching TRBD1 (5 bases). CDR1 and CDR2 (germline): MNHNS, SASEGT. The CDR3 runs 14 residues. Trimming pared 2 bases from V and 6 bases from J, leaving 10 bases between. For the CDR3, the DNA is TGTGCCAGCAGTGAACAGGGTTGGTCCGGGGAGCTGTTTTTT. This sequence encodes CASSEQGWSGELFF.